The rows below give T cell receptor beta chains drawn from one sample of a study of regulatory T cells in long-lasting Graves disease. TCRdb analysed the multiplex PCR reads with MiXCR anew, one entry per CDR3 protein. The sample lists roughly 520,000 distinct CDR3 sequences, 12% seen once, with approximately 9% in the top ten. These data were also reused for a study on T cells in Graves' hyperthyroidism and ophthalmopathy.

The sample here was peripheral blood mononuclear cells (PBMCs), taken at new diagnosis, from a patient treated with antithyroid drugs. The receptors originated from a woman aged 25 to 39 with Graves disease. The CDR3 runs from the conserved cysteine through the conserved F or W. The D gene is left open where the match is weak. The listing skips clone size in some rows; elsewhere it reads once, few, many or a size class.

v_call: TRBV6-2/TRBV6-3
d_call: TRBD1
j_call: TRBJ1-3
cdr3_length: 15
clone_size: many
cdr3_aa: CASSLQGVEGNTIYF
cdr3_nt: TGTGCCAGCAGTCTTCAGGGGGTTGAAGGAAACACCATATATTTT

v_call: TRBV29-1
d_call: TRBD2
j_call: TRBJ2-1
cdr3_length: 14
clone_size: many
cdr3_aa: CSAGRGGSYNEQFF
cdr3_nt: TGCAGCGCTGGGAGGGGCGGGTCCTACAATGAGCAGTTCTTC

v_call: TRBV11-2
d_call: TRBD2
j_call: TRBJ2-2
cdr3_length: 18
clone_size: few
cdr3_aa: CASSSTSGRAVDTGELFF
cdr3_nt: TGTGCCAGCAGCTCGACTAGCGGGAGGGCCGTGGACACCGGGGAGCTGTTTTTT

v_call: TRBV19
d_call: TRBD2
j_call: TRBJ2-3
cdr3_length: 18
clone_size: few
cdr3_aa: CASSKGGMGSGRLETQYF
cdr3_nt: TGTGCCAGTAGTAAAGGGGGAATGGGTAGCGGGAGATTGGAGACGCAGTATTTT

v_call: TRBV11-3
d_call: .
j_call: TRBJ2-7
cdr3_length: 15
clone_size: .
cdr3_aa: CASSLAPIGSYEQYF
cdr3_nt: TGTGCCAGCAGCTTAGCCCCGATTGGGTCCTACGAGCAGTACTTC

v_call: TRBV20-1
d_call: TRBD1
j_call: TRBJ1-4
cdr3_length: 19
clone_size: .
cdr3_aa: CSARDEGQGRGPTNEKLFF
cdr3_nt: TGCAGTGCTAGAGATGAGGGACAGGGGAGGGGTCCAACTAATGAAAAACTGTTTTTT

v_call: TRBV7-9
d_call: .
j_call: TRBJ2-3
cdr3_length: 13
clone_size: many
cdr3_aa: CASSPGTADTQYF
cdr3_nt: TGTGCCAGCAGCCCGGGGACGGCGGATACGCAGTATTTT

v_call: TRBV11-2
d_call: .
j_call: TRBJ1-1
cdr3_length: 15
clone_size: many
cdr3_aa: CASSRTSRVPTEAFF
cdr3_nt: TGTGCCAGCAGCCGAACATCCAGGGTTCCAACTGAAGCTTTCTTT

v_call: TRBV6-1
d_call: .
j_call: TRBJ1-2
cdr3_length: 12
clone_size: .
cdr3_aa: CASSHEGGGYTF
cdr3_nt: TGTGCCAGCTCCCACGAGGGAGGCGGCTACACCTTC

v_call: TRBV2
d_call: .
j_call: TRBJ1-6
cdr3_length: 14
clone_size: .
cdr3_aa: CASYHAGVNSPLHF
cdr3_nt: TGTGCCAGCTACCACGCAGGGGTAAATTCACCCCTCCACTTT

v_call: TRBV7-2
d_call: .
j_call: TRBJ2-2
cdr3_length: 15
clone_size: .
cdr3_aa: CASSFSGGYTGELFF
cdr3_nt: TGTGCCAGCAGCTTTTCTGGGGGCTACACCGGGGAGCTGTTTTTT

v_call: TRBV12-3/TRBV12-4
d_call: .
j_call: TRBJ2-5
cdr3_length: 11
clone_size: many
cdr3_aa: CASSSSGTQYF
cdr3_nt: TGTGCCAGCAGTTCCAGCGGGACCCAGTACTTC

v_call: TRBV2
d_call: .
j_call: TRBJ2-7
cdr3_length: 12
clone_size: many
cdr3_aa: CASSGVSYEQYF
cdr3_nt: TGTGCCAGCAGTGGTGTGTCCTACGAGCAGTACTTC

v_call: TRBV24-1
d_call: TRBD2
j_call: TRBJ2-1
cdr3_length: 17
clone_size: .
cdr3_aa: CATSDAPQREKDNEQFF
cdr3_nt: TGTGCCACCAGTGATGCCCCCCAGCGGGAGAAGGACAATGAGCAGTTCTTC

v_call: TRBV28
d_call: .
j_call: TRBJ2-7
cdr3_length: 13
clone_size: many
cdr3_aa: CASSLDVNYEQYF
cdr3_nt: TGTGCCAGCAGTTTAGATGTAAACTACGAGCAGTACTTC

v_call: TRBV19
d_call: .
j_call: TRBJ2-1
cdr3_length: 18
clone_size: many
cdr3_aa: CASSIGFGQGGLYNEQFF
cdr3_nt: TGTGCCAGTAGTATAGGATTTGGGCAGGGGGGATTGTACAATGAGCAGTTCTTC

v_call: TRBV7-2
d_call: TRBD2
j_call: TRBJ2-2
cdr3_length: 16
clone_size: few
cdr3_aa: CASSLFSGSLTGELFF
cdr3_nt: TGTGCCAGCAGCTTATTTAGCGGGAGTCTGACCGGGGAGCTGTTTTTT

v_call: TRBV9
d_call: .
j_call: TRBJ2-1
cdr3_length: 15
clone_size: .
cdr3_aa: CASSDRAPGRNEQFF
cdr3_nt: TGTGCCAGCAGCGACCGGGCCCCCGGACGGAATGAGCAGTTCTTC

v_call: TRBV7-9
d_call: .
j_call: TRBJ1-2
cdr3_length: 12
clone_size: many
cdr3_aa: CASSLGTRGYTF
cdr3_nt: TGTGCCAGCAGCTTGGGTACACGGGGCTACACCTTC

v_call: TRBV9
d_call: TRBD2
j_call: TRBJ2-1
cdr3_length: 16
clone_size: .
cdr3_aa: CASSPRLADTYNEQFF
cdr3_nt: TGTGCCAGCAGCCCCCGACTAGCGGATACCTACAATGAGCAGTTCTTC

v_call: TRBV7-8
d_call: .
j_call: TRBJ2-1
cdr3_length: 16
clone_size: many
cdr3_aa: CASSLARLYIYNEQFF
cdr3_nt: TGTGCCAGCAGCTTAGCGCGACTTTACATTTACAATGAGCAGTTCTTC

v_call: TRBV28
d_call: .
j_call: TRBJ2-4
cdr3_length: 14
clone_size: many
cdr3_aa: CASSPGSLENIQYF
cdr3_nt: TGTGCCAGCAGCCCAGGGTCTTTGGAAAACATTCAGTACTTC

v_call: TRBV15
d_call: TRBD1
j_call: TRBJ1-2
cdr3_length: 12
clone_size: few
cdr3_aa: CATSTGGYGYTF
cdr3_nt: TGTGCCACCAGCACAGGGGGCTATGGCTACACCTTC

v_call: TRBV18
d_call: .
j_call: TRBJ1-2
cdr3_length: 14
clone_size: many
cdr3_aa: CASSPDSGYMGYTF
cdr3_nt: TGTGCCAGCTCACCGGACAGCGGCTATATGGGCTACACCTTC

v_call: TRBV5-1
d_call: TRBD2
j_call: TRBJ2-3
cdr3_length: 14
clone_size: few
cdr3_aa: CASSWGLGADTQYF
cdr3_nt: TGCGCCAGCAGCTGGGGACTAGGGGCAGATACGCAGTATTTT

v_call: TRBV11-2
d_call: TRBD2
j_call: TRBJ2-7
cdr3_length: 17
clone_size: .
cdr3_aa: CASSLKVVLAETPEQYF
cdr3_nt: TGTGCCAGCAGCTTAAAGGTGGTCCTAGCGGAGACTCCCGAGCAGTACTTC

v_call: TRBV20-1
d_call: .
j_call: TRBJ2-1
cdr3_length: 11
clone_size: many
cdr3_aa: CSALSLAEQFF
cdr3_nt: TGCAGTGCCTTGAGTTTGGCTGAGCAGTTCTTC

v_call: TRBV5-1
d_call: TRBD1
j_call: TRBJ2-7
cdr3_length: 15
clone_size: many
cdr3_aa: CASSLTGQGVTEQYF
cdr3_nt: TGCGCCAGCAGCCTCACGGGACAGGGTGTTACCGAGCAGTACTTC

v_call: TRBV7-9
d_call: .
j_call: TRBJ2-1
cdr3_length: 14
clone_size: many
cdr3_aa: CASSKGERSKAQFF
cdr3_nt: TGTGCCAGCAGCAAGGGAGAGCGCTCAAAGGCCCAGTTCTTC

v_call: TRBV4-1
d_call: .
j_call: TRBJ1-6
cdr3_length: 14
clone_size: .
cdr3_aa: CASSQGVQKRPLHF
cdr3_nt: TGCGCCAGCAGCCAGGGAGTACAGAAGCGACCCCTCCACTTT

v_call: TRBV4-1
d_call: .
j_call: TRBJ1-1
cdr3_length: 13
clone_size: .
cdr3_aa: CASSQVTGDSTFF
cdr3_nt: TGCGCCAGCAGCCAGGTGACCGGAGACTCGACTTTCTTT

v_call: TRBV10-3
d_call: .
j_call: TRBJ2-5
cdr3_length: 13
clone_size: .
cdr3_aa: CATPTEIQETQYF
cdr3_nt: TGTGCCACCCCGACAGAGATACAAGAGACCCAGTACTTC